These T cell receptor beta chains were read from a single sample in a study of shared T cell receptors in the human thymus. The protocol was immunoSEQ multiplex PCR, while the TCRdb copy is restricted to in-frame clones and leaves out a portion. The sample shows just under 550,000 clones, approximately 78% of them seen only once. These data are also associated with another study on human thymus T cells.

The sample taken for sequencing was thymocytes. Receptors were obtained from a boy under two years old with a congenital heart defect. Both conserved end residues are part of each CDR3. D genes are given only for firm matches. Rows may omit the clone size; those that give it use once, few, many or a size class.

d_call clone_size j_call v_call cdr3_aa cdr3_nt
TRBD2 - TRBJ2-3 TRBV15 CATSRGEREPITSTDTQYF TGTGCCACCAGCAGAGGGGAGCGGGAGCCTATTACTAGCACAGATACGCAGTATTTT
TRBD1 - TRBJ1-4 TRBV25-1 CASRGTGGAGEKLFF TGTGCCAGCAGGGGGACAGGGGGCGCAGGTGAAAAACTGTTTTTT
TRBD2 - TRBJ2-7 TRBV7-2 CASSLGLRDYPYEQYF TGTGCCAGCAGCTTGGGCCTCCGGGACTATCCCTACGAGCAGTACTTC
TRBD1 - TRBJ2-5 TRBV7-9 CASSLRDSQETQYF TGTGCCAGCAGCCTCCGGGACAGTCAAGAGACCCAGTACTTC
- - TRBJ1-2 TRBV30 CAWSLGGGIGEGYTF TGTGCCTGGAGTCTTGGGGGGGGGATAGGGGAAGGCTACACCTTC
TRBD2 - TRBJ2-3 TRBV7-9 CASSLVAGLPSPDTQYF TGTGCCAGCAGCTTAGTAGCGGGCCTACCGTCTCCAGATACGCAGTATTTT
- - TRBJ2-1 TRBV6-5 CASRSSENNEQFF TGTGCCAGCAGGTCTAGCGAGAACAATGAGCAGTTCTTC
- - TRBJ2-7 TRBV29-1 CTNLLAGASAGQYEQYF TGCACCAATCTCTTGGCAGGGGCGTCCGCTGGCCAATACGAGCAGTACTTC
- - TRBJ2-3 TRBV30 CAWNDRGVTDTQYF TGTGCCTGGAATGACCGAGGCGTCACAGATACGCAGTATTTT
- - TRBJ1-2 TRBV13 CASSWKSRVNYGYTF TGTGCCAGCAGCTGGAAGTCCAGGGTTAACTATGGCTACACCTTC
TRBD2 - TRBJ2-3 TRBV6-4 CASSDTGLAATDTQYF TGTGCCAGCAGCGACACGGGACTAGCGGCAACAGATACGCAGTATTTT
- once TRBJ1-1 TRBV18 CASSPFSGNTEAFF TGTGCCAGCTCACCATTCTCCGGGAACACTGAAGCTTTCTTT
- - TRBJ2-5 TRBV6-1 CASRSGGEETQYF TGTGCCAGCAGGTCGGGGGGCGAAGAGACCCAGTACTTC
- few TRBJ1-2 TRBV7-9 CASSFHENTNSWGYTF TGTGCCAGCAGCTTTCACGAAAATACGAACTCATGGGGCTACACCTTC
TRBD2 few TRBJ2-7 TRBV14 CASSLMTSASYEQYF TGTGCCAGCAGCCTCATGACTAGCGCCTCCTACGAGCAGTACTTC
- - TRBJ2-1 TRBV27 CASSFFQRGSYNEQFF TGTGCCAGCAGTTTCTTCCAGCGAGGCTCCTACAATGAGCAGTTCTTC
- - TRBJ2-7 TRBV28 CASSLPGNEQYF TGTGCCAGCAGTTTGCCAGGGAACGAGCAGTACTTC
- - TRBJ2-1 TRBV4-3 CASSLATREPEDEQFF TGCGCCAGCAGCCTAGCCACGCGAGAGCCTGAGGATGAGCAGTTCTTC
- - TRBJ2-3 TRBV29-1 CSAPNPAVTSTDTQYF TGCAGCGCCCCCAACCCCGCGGTGACTAGCACAGATACGCAGTATTTT
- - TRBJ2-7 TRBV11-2 CASSFDRPYSYEQYF TGTGCCAGCAGCTTCGACAGGCCCTATTCCTACGAGCAGTACTTC
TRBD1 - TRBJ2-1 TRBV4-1 CASSQDQGAYEQFF TGCGCCAGCAGCCAAGATCAGGGGGCCTATGAGCAGTTCTTC
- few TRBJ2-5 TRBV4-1 CASSHQRTSETQYF TGCGCCAGCAGCCACCAGAGGACATCAGAGACCCAGTACTTC
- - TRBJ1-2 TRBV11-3 CASSLGSGRHGYTF TGTGCCAGCAGCTTAGGTTCAGGAAGGCATGGCTACACCTTC
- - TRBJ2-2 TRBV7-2 CASSQTRTSFGELFF TGTGCCAGCAGTCAAACCCGGACTTCCTTCGGGGAGCTGTTTTTT
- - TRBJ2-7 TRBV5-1 CASSITTYEQYF TGCGCCAGCAGCATCACTACCTACGAGCAGTACTTC
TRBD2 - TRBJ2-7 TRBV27 CASSSGLGALYEQYF TGTGCCAGCAGTTCAGGACTAGGGGCCCTCTACGAGCAGTACTTC
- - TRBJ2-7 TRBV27 CASSSPRGAPYEQYF TGTGCCAGCAGTTCCCCTCGGGGGGCCCCGTACGAGCAGTACTTC
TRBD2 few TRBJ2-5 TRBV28 CASSYGLAEETQYF TGTGCCAGCAGTTATGGACTAGCGGAAGAGACCCAGTACTTC
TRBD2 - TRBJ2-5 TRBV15 CATSREVTSGPGETQYF TGTGCCACCAGCAGAGAAGTTACTAGCGGTCCGGGGGAGACCCAGTACTTC
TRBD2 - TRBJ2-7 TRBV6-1 CASSDTSGSEQYF TGTGCCAGCAGTGATACTAGCGGGAGCGAGCAGTACTTC
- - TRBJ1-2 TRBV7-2 CASSLRGGRDYGYTF TGTGCCAGCAGCTTAAGGGGGGGGCGAGACTATGGCTACACCTTC
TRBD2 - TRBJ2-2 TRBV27 CASSSRTSGVTGELFF TGTGCCAGCAGTTCGCGGACTAGCGGGGTTACCGGGGAGCTGTTTTTT
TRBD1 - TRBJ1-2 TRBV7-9 CASSLGGTASNYGYTF TGTGCCAGCAGCTTAGGCGGGACAGCATCAAACTATGGCTACACCTTC
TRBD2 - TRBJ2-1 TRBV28 CASSSLRTSGGPIF TGTGCCAGCAGTTCTCTAAGGACTAGCGGAGGGCCCATCTTC
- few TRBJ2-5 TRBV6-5 CASSYSGPQETQYF TGTGCCAGCAGTTACTCGGGGCCACAAGAGACCCAGTACTTC
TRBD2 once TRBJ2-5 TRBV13 CASSHPTSGAQETQYF TGTGCCAGCAGCCACCCCACTAGCGGAGCTCAAGAGACCCAGTACTTC
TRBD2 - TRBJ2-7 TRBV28 CASRPKREGLYEQYF TGTGCCAGCAGACCCAAGCGGGAGGGCCTCTACGAGCAGTACTTC
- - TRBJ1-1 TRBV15 CATSSWRAEAFF TGTGCCACCAGCAGCTGGCGGGCTGAAGCTTTCTTT
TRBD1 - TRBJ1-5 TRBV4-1 CASSQPDRAHQPQHF TGCGCCAGCAGCCAGCCGGACAGGGCCCATCAGCCCCAGCATTTT
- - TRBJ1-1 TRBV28 CATGGSANTEAFF TGTGCCACAGGCGGGTCTGCGAACACTGAAGCTTTCTTT
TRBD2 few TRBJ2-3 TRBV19 CATTTSTSTDTQYF TGTGCCACCACGACTAGCACTAGCACAGATACGCAGTATTTT
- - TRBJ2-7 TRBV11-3 CASSTIPQGGRDEQYF TGTGCCAGCAGCACCATTCCTCAGGGGGGTAGGGACGAGCAGTACTTC
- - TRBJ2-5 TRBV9 CASSTPGAQETQYF TGTGCCAGCAGCACTCCGGGAGCTCAAGAGACCCAGTACTTC
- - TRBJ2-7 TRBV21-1 CASSKEGREDPYEQYF TGTGCCAGCAGCAAAGAGGGGCGGGAGGATCCCTACGAGCAGTACTTC
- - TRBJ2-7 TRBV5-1 CASSPWALAEYEQYF TGCGCCAGCAGCCCCTGGGCGCTAGCTGAGTACGAGCAGTACTTC
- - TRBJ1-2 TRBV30 CAWSPTTRGYTF TGTGCCTGGAGTCCGACCACGAGGGGCTACACCTTC
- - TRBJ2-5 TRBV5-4 CASSLRGQQGETQYF TGTGCCAGCAGCTTGAGAGGACAGCAGGGTGAGACCCAGTACTTC
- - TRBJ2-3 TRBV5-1 CASRSVGRGSTDTQYF TGCGCCAGCAGGTCGGTGGGGCGGGGTAGCACAGATACGCAGTATTTT
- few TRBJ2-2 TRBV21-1 CASSKELAGGTGELFF TGTGCCAGCAGCAAAGAACTAGCGGGCGGAACCGGGGAGCTGTTTTTT
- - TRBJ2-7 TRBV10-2 CASSVWSSEFSYEQYF TGCGCCAGCAGTGTTTGGTCTAGCGAGTTTTCCTACGAGCAGTACTTC
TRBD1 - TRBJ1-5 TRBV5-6 CASTQDRVGNQPQHF TGTGCCAGCACCCAAGACAGGGTAGGCAATCAGCCCCAGCATTTT
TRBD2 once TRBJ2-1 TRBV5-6 CASSRPTPGGLAGSTERFF TGTGCCAGCAGTCGACCGACCCCCGGGGGACTAGCGGGATCCACCGAGCGGTTCTTC
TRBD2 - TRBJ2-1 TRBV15 CATTPVSGTSGSLVYNEQFF TGTGCCACCACCCCAGTCTCCGGGACTAGCGGGAGCTTGGTTTACAATGAGCAGTTCTTC